The 28 T cell receptor beta chains below were found in one sample sequenced in a study of cytomegalovirus exposure and HLA in healthy donors. Measured with immunoSEQ multiplex PCR; TCRdb has only the in-frame clones, and not every one. Of hundreds of thousands of clones in the sample, 65% to 85% were seen once. Sequenced: PBMCs. The receptors shown here come from a woman in her thirties in good health and CMV-seropositive.

This chain's CDR3 is CASSQDGPSGNTIYF. The CDR3 DNA follows: TGCGCCAGCAGCCAAGATGGGCCCTCTGGAAACACCATATATTTT. The chain links TRBV4-1 to TRBJ1-3; D remains ambiguous. Germline values: CDR1 MGHRA, CDR2 YSYEKL. The V end lost 0 bases, the J end lost 0 bases, and 6 bases lay between the germline ends. This CDR3 comprises 15 residues.

The V gene is TRBV27, the J gene TRBJ2-7; unclear D gene. V lost 3 bases and J lost 7, with 13 bases in between. Per germline, CDR1 MNHEY and CDR2 SMNVEV (reference sequence). The CDR3 sequence is 13 residues long. DNA of the CDR3: TGTGCCAGCAGTTTCGCCCTGACGCGGGAGCAGTACTTC. Protein sequence: CASSFALTREQYF.

The chain joins TRBV7-2 to TRBJ1-1; D is perhaps TRBD1 (6 bases). The CDR3 has 14 residues. The V and J ends lost 1 base and 3 bases respectively, with 9 bases between them. CDR1 is SGHTA, CDR2 FQGNSA, per germline. CDR3 loop: CASSLVQGYTEAFF. The CDR3 DNA reads as TGTGCCAGCAGCTTAGTTCAGGGGTACACTGAAGCTTTCTTT.

V and J are TRBV6-6 and TRBJ1-5; a possible D gene is TRBD1 (5 bases). With 4 bases removed from V and 0 bases from J, the gap between germline ends came to 13 bases. The CDR3 is 16 residues long. Germline V gene sequence: CDR1 MNHNY, CDR2 SVGAGI (reference sequence). The CDR3 protein is CASSFRRDYSNQPQHF. CDR3 nucleotide sequence: TGTGCCAGCAGTTTCCGACGGGACTATAGCAATCAGCCCCAGCATTTT.

There are a few counts of this clone. The CDR3 coding sequence is TGTGCCACCAGCAGAGGGCCGGGCACCGGCTACACCTTC. It codes for CATSRGPGTGYTF. This sequence joins TRBV15 and TRBJ1-2; D ambiguous. V was shortened by 1 base and J by 8 bases, with 11 bases between the two germline ends. The CDR3 is made up of 13 amino acids. Germline assignment: CDR1 LNHNV and CDR2 YYDKDF (reference sequence).

This clone showed up just once. The chain has TRBV27 and TRBJ1-1, with D possibly TRBD1 on 5 matching bases. CDR3 length: 14 residues. Germline-derived CDR1 and CDR2 are MNHEY and SMNVEV (reference sequence). V was cut by 1 base and J by 2 bases, with 8 bases left in between. The CDR3 spells CASSLWGRNTEAFF. For the CDR3, the DNA is TGTGCCAGCAGTTTATGGGGACGAAACACTGAAGCTTTCTTT.

The chain recombines TRBV6-5 with TRBJ2-7, with 8 bases that match TRBD1. The CDR3 runs to 16 residues. In germline, CDR1 is MNHEY, CDR2 SVGAGI. V shed 0 bases and J 2 bases; nucleotides not matched to a gene: 6. CDR3 in amino acids: CASSYSGDRTTYEQYF. CDR3 DNA: TGTGCCAGCAGTTACTCCGGGGACAGGACTACCTACGAGCAGTACTTC.

This chain uses TRBV7-9 with TRBJ1-2; TRBD1 agrees at 8 bases. The length of the CDR3 is 12 residues. CDR1 SEHNR and CDR2 FQNEAQ come from the germline V gene (reference sequence). The V gene end was trimmed by 6 bases and the J gene end by 9 bases; junction bases not matched to a gene: 6. The CDR3 bases are TGTGCCAGCAGGACAGGGGAGGAGAGCTACACCTTC. Protein product: CASRTGEESYTF.

This clone has only one observation. J is TRBJ2-1 and V is TRBV28, with D possibly TRBD2 on 5 matching bases. The CDR3 consists of 13 residues. Germline values: CDR1 MDHEN, CDR2 SYDVKM. V dropped 9 bases and J dropped 0 bases, with 9 bases sitting between them. As DNA, the CDR3 is TGTGCCAGTAGCGAGAGCTCCTACAATGAGCAGTTCTTC. It codes for CASSESSYNEQFF.

The chain joins TRBV5-1 to TRBJ2-7, with D hard to call. Germline V gene sequence: CDR1 SGHRS, CDR2 YFSETQ. V was cut by 1 base and J by 5 bases, with 13 bases left in between. There are 14 residues in the CDR3. CDR3 DNA sequence: TGCGCCAGCAGCTTGTTAGGTCTAGTTGACGAGCAGTACTTC. Translated: CASSLLGLVDEQYF. Drawing the rest from reference TRBV5-1 and TRBJ2-7, the complete variable domain is KAGVTQTPRYLIKTRGQQVTLSCSPISGHRSVSWYQQTPGQGLQFLFEYFSETQRNKGNFPGRFSGRQFSNSRSEMNVSTLELGDSALYLCASSLLGLVDEQYFGPGTRLTVT.

The V and J genes are TRBV7-6 and TRBJ1-1; D call uncertain. V shed 5 bases and J shed 2 bases, with 15 bases lying between them. CDR3 length: 15 residues. Germline CDR1 reads SGHVS; CDR2 reads FNYEAQ. The CDR3 here is CASSRMDGYNTEAFF. The CDR3 DNA is TGTGCCAGCAGCCGGATGGACGGATATAACACTGAAGCTTTCTTT.

The genes are TRBV10-3 and TRBJ2-3; possibly TRBD1 or TRBD2 for D (5 bases each). V shed 6 bases and J shed 4 bases, with 11 bases lying between them. CDR1 is ENHRY, CDR2 SYGVKD, per germline. The CDR3 totals 13 residues. The CDR3 here is CAIRGTLSDTQYF. DNA for the CDR3: TGTGCCATCAGAGGGACCCTATCAGATACGCAGTATTTT.

V gene TRBV6-1 combines with J gene TRBJ1-5, with D uncertain. The CDR3 runs to 14 residues. CDR1 and CDR2 (germline): MNHNS, SASEGT. Trimming took off 0 bases at V and 9 bases at J, with 12 bases between the two ends. The CDR3 loop reads CASSEAVVPGPQHF. CDR3 sequence (DNA): TGTGCCAGCAGTGAAGCGGTCGTACCAGGGCCCCAGCATTTT.

The gene calls are TRBV11-3 and TRBJ2-3; D is perhaps TRBD2 (5 bases). V was cut by 3 bases and J by 5 bases, with 9 bases left in between. The CDR3 is made up of 13 amino acids. Germline-derived CDR1 and CDR2 are SGHNT and YENEEA. The CDR3 DNA follows: TGTGCCAGCAGCTTGCGACGGGGAGATACGCAGTATTTT. Translating it yields CASSLRRGDTQYF. The whole variable domain, remainder taken from reference TRBV11-3 and TRBJ2-3, is EAGVVQSPRYKIIEKKQPVAFWCNPISGHNTLYWYLQNLGQGPELLIRYENEEAVDDSQLPKDRFSAERLKGVDSTLKIQPAELGDSAVYLCASSLRRGDTQYFGPGTRLTVL.

The CDR3 DNA reads as TGTGCCAGCAGTGGGACCGAATACTATGGCTACACCTTC. Protein sequence: CASSGTEYYGYTF. The rearrangement uses TRBV6-1 and TRBJ1-2; D is undetermined. The CDR3 runs 13 residues. The V gene's germline CDR1 is MNHNS and CDR2 SASEGT. V was cut by 4 bases and J by 3 bases, with 9 bases left in between.

This clone was found a few times. The rearrangement links TRBV10-3 to TRBJ1-2; TRBD1 is a possible D gene (5 bases). The CDR3 covers 11 residues. V lost 8 bases and J lost 8, with 12 bases in between. Germline-derived CDR1 and CDR2 are ENHRY and SYGVKD. CDR3 residues: CAIVGAGGYTF. The CDR3 DNA sequence: TGTGCCATCGTAGGGGCAGGAGGCTACACCTTC.

The V and J genes are TRBV29-1 and TRBJ1-1; perhaps TRBD1 as D (5 bases). Germline CDR1 is SQVTM and CDR2 is ANQGSEA. The CDR3 spans 12 residues. V gave up 6 bases and J gave up 4 bases, with 12 bases separating them. CDR3 in DNA: TGCAGCGTGCTCAGGGCGGGCACTGAAGCTTTCTTT. Amino acids: CSVLRAGTEAFF.

This clone appeared a few times. The chain uses TRBV6-4 and TRBJ2-2; D remains ambiguous. The CDR3 loop spans 13 amino acids. Germline V gives CDR1 MRHNA, CDR2 SNTAGT. Trimming removed 2 bases at V and 5 bases at J, with 6 bases between. The CDR3 region is CASSDRATGELFF. The CDR3 DNA reads as TGTGCCAGCAGTGACAGGGCGACCGGGGAGCTGTTTTTT.

CDR3 DNA: TGCAGCGTTGTCGAATTCGGACAGGGACCCTACAATGAGCAGTTCTTC. It encodes CSVVEFGQGPYNEQFF. This chain connects TRBV29-1 to TRBJ2-1; 8 bases are shared with TRBD1. With V trimmed by 4 bases and J by 2 bases, 10 bases remained unmatched. The CDR3 runs 16 residues. Looked up from germline, CDR1 is SQVTM and CDR2 is ANQGSEA.

V gene TRBV30 combines with J gene TRBJ1-2; D remains unclear. V was shortened by 4 bases and J by 3 bases, with 18 bases between the two germline ends. Germline CDR1 reads GTSNPN; CDR2 reads SVGIG (reference sequence). The CDR3 sequence is 15 residues long. The DNA for the CDR3 is TGTGCCTGGATGGACCACAGCCCTCGATACTATGGCTACACCTTC. Translation: CAWMDHSPRYYGYTF.

The chain uses TRBV6-5 and TRBJ2-5, with D hard to call. CDR3 length equals 14 residues. V was shortened by 7 bases and J by 2 bases, with 14 bases between the two germline ends. Germline CDR1 is MNHEY and CDR2 is SVGAGI. The CDR3 loop is CASMVTRQQETQYF. CDR3 nucleotides: TGTGCCAGCATGGTTACTCGGCAGCAAGAGACCCAGTACTTC.

The V call is TRBV4-2, the J call TRBJ1-1; no reliable D call. Germline V gene data show CDR1 as LGHNA and CDR2 as YNFKEQ. The CDR3 runs to 15 residues. V was clipped by 3 bases and J by 4 bases, with 15 bases between them. CDR3 residues: CASSQSEGRSTEAFF. The CDR3 DNA follows: TGTGCCAGCAGCCAGAGTGAGGGAAGATCCACTGAAGCTTTCTTT.

This chain uses TRBV6-5 with TRBJ2-7, with D maybe TRBD1 (5 bases). Deletions cut 0 bases from V and 3 bases from J, with 9 bases between. Germline CDR1 and CDR2: MNHEY and SVGAGI. The CDR3 extends over 14 amino acids. This CDR3 is CASSYSGVGYEQYF. The DNA of the CDR3 is TGTGCCAGCAGTTACTCAGGGGTCGGCTACGAGCAGTACTTC.

The J gene is TRBJ1-2, the V gene TRBV30, with D possibly being TRBD1 (5 bases). Germline V gives CDR1 GTSNPN, CDR2 SVGIG (reference sequence). Trimming left V 6 bases short and J 5 bases short, with 13 bases between. This CDR3 spans 12 amino acids. The CDR3 is CACRQIGYGYTF. The CDR3 coding sequence is TGTGCCTGTCGACAGATTGGGTATGGCTACACCTTC.

This clone was counted between two and nine times. The chain carries TRBV2 and TRBJ1-2; no definite D call. Germline values: CDR1 SNHLY, CDR2 FYNNEI. V lost 2 bases and J 4 bases, leaving 14 bases between the germline ends. This CDR3 region has 15 residues. In nucleotides, the CDR3 is TGTGCCAGCAGTGAAAGGCGAAGGCAAGCCTATGGCTACACCTTC. Amino acid sequence: CASSERRRQAYGYTF.

The chain links TRBV5-1 to TRBJ2-7; TRBD2 matches at 13 bases. CDR1 SGHRS and CDR2 YFSETQ come from the germline V gene. Germline trimming cut 2 bases from V and 7 bases from J; bases unmatched to any gene: 6. The length of the CDR3 is 15 residues. The CDR3 DNA follows: TGCGCCAGCAGCTTTCGGACTAGCGGGGGACGGGAGCAGTACTTC. As protein: CASSFRTSGGREQYF.

The gene calls are TRBV29-1 and TRBJ1-2; 8 positions match TRBD1. V lost 6 bases, J lost 0 bases, and 6 bases stayed unmatched. The CDR3 spans 14 residues. Germline lookup yields CDR1 SQVTM and CDR2 ANQGSEA. CDR3 nucleotides: TGCAGCGTGGCGGGACAGGCCTCTAACTATGGCTACACCTTC. Translating gives CSVAGQASNYGYTF.

This chain connects TRBV28 to TRBJ1-5; D not resolved. Germline loops: CDR1 MDHEN, CDR2 SYDVKM. Trimming pared 6 bases from V and 7 bases from J, leaving 10 bases between. The CDR3 totals 12 residues. CDR3 sequence (DNA): TGTGCCAGCAGGAAGGCAAACCAGCCCCAGCATTTT. This gives the protein CASRKANQPQHF.